The 8 T cell receptor beta chains presented below share a single source sample, sequenced in a study of T cell clones after liver transplantation. The protocol was immunoSEQ multiplex PCR, while the TCRdb copy is restricted to in-frame clones and leaves out a portion. The sample consists of 49,000 or so clones, approximately 71% of them appearing once. The source material was CD4+ T cells from blood, sampled 52 to 60 months after liver transplant. The receptors shown here come from a human patient who received a liver transplant. Some T cells may be graft donor cells.

This clone was recorded at least ten times. The CDR3 bases are TGTGCCAGTAGTATAGAGAACAGGGGCCACGAGCAGTACTTC. Translation: CASSIENRGHEQYF. The V call is TRBV19, the J call TRBJ2-7; 7 bases match TRBD1. The germline V gene encodes CDR1 LNHDA and CDR2 SQIVND (reference sequence). V was clipped by 0 bases and J by 5 bases; unmatched bases: 4. The CDR3 consists of 14 residues. Drawing the rest from reference TRBV19 and TRBJ2-7, the complete variable domain is DGGITQSPKYLFRKEGQNVTLSCEQNLNHDAMYWYRQDPGQGLRLIYYSQIVNDFQKGDIAEGYSVSREKKESFPLTVTSAQKNPTAFYLCASSIENRGHEQYFGPGTRLTVT.

The V call is TRBV19, the J call TRBJ2-5; TRBD1 might be the D (6 bases). Looked up from germline, CDR1 is LNHDA and CDR2 is SQIVND (reference sequence). V lost 1 base to trimming and J lost 4 bases, with 13 bases between them. This CDR3 contains 15 residues. This CDR3 is CASSIGQDARETQYF. CDR3 DNA sequence: TGTGCCAGTAGTATAGGACAGGATGCACGAGAGACCCAGTACTTC.

CDR3: CASSDPRGNTGELFF. In nucleotides, the CDR3 is TGCGCCAGCAGTGACCCGAGGGGGAACACCGGGGAGCTGTTTTTT. J is TRBJ2-2 and V is TRBV10-1; D is possibly TRBD1 or TRBD2 (5 bases each). Germline CDR1 is WNHNN and CDR2 is SYGVQD (reference sequence). The CDR3 loop spans 15 amino acids. The V gene lost 3 bases and the J gene lost 1 base, with 9 bases spanning the gap.

This chain links TRBV2 with TRBJ1-6; D is undetermined. Trimming pared 6 bases from V and 0 bases from J, leaving 12 bases between. This CDR3 region has 16 residues. CDR1 and CDR2 from the germline V gene are SNHLY and FYNNEI. The CDR3 loop is CASSEWGDSYNSPLHF. The CDR3 DNA follows: TGTGCCAGCAGCGAATGGGGAGACTCCTATAATTCACCCCTCCACTTT.

This clone was detected a few times. The chain links TRBV10-3 to TRBJ2-2; maybe TRBD1 (5 bases). The V and J ends lost 10 bases and 6 bases respectively, with 21 bases between them. Looked up from germline, CDR1 is ENHRY and CDR2 is SYGVKD. The CDR3 covers 15 residues. For the CDR3, the DNA is TGTGCCACCACTGGGGCGGCCAGGCCCGCCGGGGAGCTGTTTTTT. Protein product: CATTGAARPAGELFF.

The chain recombines TRBV5-4 with TRBJ2-1, with TRBD1 as a possible D gene (6 bases). This CDR3 has 16 amino acids. Germline CDR1 reads SGHNT; CDR2 reads YYREEE (reference sequence). The V end was cut by 0 bases, the J end by 7 bases, with 17 bases between. Here the CDR3 DNA reads TGTGCCAGCAGCTTGGGGAGCAGGGGTTCAAAAAATGAGCAGTTCTTC. This encodes CASSLGSRGSKNEQFF.

The sample holds a few counts of this clone. The chain couples TRBV9 to TRBJ2-7; 7 bases match TRBD2. The CDR3 consists of 16 residues. Germline values: CDR1 SGDLS, CDR2 YYNGEE. The junction had 13 bases not matched to a gene; V was cut back by 4 bases and J by 3 bases. The DNA of the CDR3 is TGTGCCAGCAGCCCCCGGGAGGACCCCGGAAGCTACGAGCAGTACTTC. Its translation: CASSPREDPGSYEQYF.

This clone was observed a handful of times. The J gene is TRBJ1-2, the V gene TRBV28; weak D call: TRBD1 (6 bases). Trimming took 7 bases from V and 5 from J, leaving 14 bases between them. The germline V gene encodes CDR1 MDHEN and CDR2 SYDVKM. CDR3 length: 13 residues. DNA of the CDR3: TGTGCCAGCACCCTGGACAGTTCATATGGCTACACCTTC. Residues: CASTLDSSYGYTF.